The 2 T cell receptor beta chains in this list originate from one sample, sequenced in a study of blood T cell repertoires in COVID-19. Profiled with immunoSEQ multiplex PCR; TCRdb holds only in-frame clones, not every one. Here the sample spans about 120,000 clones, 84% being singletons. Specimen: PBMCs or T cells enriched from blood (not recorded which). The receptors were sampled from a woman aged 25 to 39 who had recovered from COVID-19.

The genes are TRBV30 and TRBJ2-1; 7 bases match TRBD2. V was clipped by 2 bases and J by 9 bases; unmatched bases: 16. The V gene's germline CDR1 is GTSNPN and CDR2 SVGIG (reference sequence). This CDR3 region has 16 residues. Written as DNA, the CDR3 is TGTGCCTGGAGTCCATCGCGGGAGTGGTTAGGTAGTGAGCAGTTCTTC. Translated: CAWSPSREWLGSEQFF. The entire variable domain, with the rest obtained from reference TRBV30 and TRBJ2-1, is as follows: SQTIHQWPATLVQPVGSPLSLECTVEGTSNPNLYWYRQAAGRGLQLLFYSVGIGQISSEVPQNLSASRPQDRQFILSSKKLLLSDSGFYLCAWSPSREWLGSEQFFGPGTRLTVL.

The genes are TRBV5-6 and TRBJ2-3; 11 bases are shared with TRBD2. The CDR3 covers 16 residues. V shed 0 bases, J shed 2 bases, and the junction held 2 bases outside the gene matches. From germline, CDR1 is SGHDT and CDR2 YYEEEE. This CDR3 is CASSLVLAGDTDTQYF. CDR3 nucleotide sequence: TGTGCCAGCAGCTTGGTACTAGCGGGGGACACAGATACGCAGTATTTT.